The T cell receptor (beta chain) under discussion was sequenced for a study of blood T cell repertoires in COVID-19. About the study: Acute-phase and convalescent COVID-19 samples originated in the United States, Italy and Spain. In each case, the material was cDNA or gDNA derived from T cells, B-cell-depleted T cells, or PBMCs.

V was clipped by 5 bases and J by 6 bases, with 11 bases between them. There are 12 residues in the CDR3. The data were produced by immunoSEQ multiplex PCR, yet TCRdb's version contains in-frame clones alone and is incomplete. This table holds about 280,000 clones, roughly 80% found once. Up to 2 weeks before entering the study, exposed participants had met a COVID-19 case. Sequenced input: PBMCs or T cells enriched from blood (not recorded which). The clonotype originates from a man in his forties who had been exposed to COVID-19. The J gene is TRBJ2-7, the V gene TRBV12-3 or TRBV12-4; the D gene is possibly TRBD1 (5 bases). CDR3 sequence reads: CASSRRVGEQYF. DNA of the CDR3: TGTGCCAGCAGTCGCAGGGTTGGCGAGCAGTACTTC.